Given below is one TCR beta chain in context. The record originates from a study of cytomegalovirus exposure and HLA in healthy donors. Between the trimmed V and J ends, which lost 5 bases and 0 bases, there was a span of 12 bases. The germline V gene has CDR1 SEHNR and CDR2 FQNEAQ (reference sequence). This CDR3 spans 15 amino acids. The assay was immunoSEQ multiplex PCR, and TCRdb's table has in-frame clones only and misses some. The table records over 150,000 clones, 75% to 90% of them present only once. The sequence came from a man between 18 and 29 years old in good health and CMV-seropositive. The sequenced sample was PBMCs. This chain uses TRBV7-9 with TRBJ2-3; unclear D gene. The CDR3 loop reads CASSPLVSSTDTQYF. In DNA, the CDR3 is TGTGCCAGCAGCCCACTGGTCTCTAGCACAGATACGCAGTATTTT.